These 20 T cell receptor beta chains were sequenced from one sample in a study of cytomegalovirus exposure and HLA in healthy donors. TCRdb's copy holds only in-frame clones and misses some; the assay was immunoSEQ multiplex PCR. The sample holds roughly 300,000 clones; 87% are singletons and the top ten take approximately 1%. The specimen sequenced was PBMCs. These receptors came from a woman in her twenties or thirties in good health and CMV-seropositive.

On this clone itself: The DNA is left out, because the CDR3 cannot be placed on it with certainty; the CDR3 is given as TCRdb lists it. The chain couples TRBV28 to TRBJ1-2. The CDR3 is made up of 13 amino acids, end residues included. Germline V gene sequence: CDR1 MDHEN, CDR2 SYDVKM. CDR3 protein: CASSSSLARGYTF.

The chain uses TRBV19 and TRBJ2-3; D is ambiguous. Per germline, CDR1 LNHDA and CDR2 SQIVND (reference sequence). This CDR3 has 12 residues. V gave up 6 bases and J gave up 7 bases, with 11 bases separating them. The CDR3 region has the DNA TGTGCCAGTAGGTCGGACGGCAATACGCAGTATTTT. Translating gives CASRSDGNTQYF.

The J gene is TRBJ1-5, the V gene TRBV4-2; no definite D call. The CDR3 contains 17 residues. Trimming pared 4 bases from V and 0 bases from J, leaving 16 bases between. The germline CDR1 and CDR2 sequences are LGHNA and YNFKEQ. The CDR3 nucleotides read TGTGCCAGCAGCCCCACCGGGCCAACATATAGCAATCAGCCCCAGCATTTT. As protein: CASSPTGPTYSNQPQHF.

The V and J genes are TRBV9 and TRBJ2-7; maybe TRBD2 (5 bases). V was cut by 0 bases and J by 0 bases, with 10 bases left in between. Per germline, CDR1 SGDLS and CDR2 YYNGEE. This CDR3 comprises 15 residues. The CDR3 reads CASSVGAASSYEQYF. CDR3 bases: TGTGCCAGCAGCGTAGGAGCGGCTAGCTCCTACGAGCAGTACTTC.

This clone was observed a single time. The rearrangement joins TRBV4-2 to TRBJ2-3; weak D call: TRBD2 (5 bases). The CDR3 has 20 amino acids. Trimming cost V 0 bases and J 5 bases, with 27 bases left between them. CDR1 is LGHNA, CDR2 YNFKEQ, per germline. Here the CDR3 DNA reads TGTGCCAGCAGCCAAGATCCGAAAGCGGAGATGGCCCACCGGGGAGATACGCAGTATTTT. Translating it yields CASSQDPKAEMAHRGDTQYF.

The chain links TRBV7-2 to TRBJ2-5; D possibly corresponds to TRBD1 (5 bases). This CDR3 is built from 14 residues. The germline gives CDR1 SGHTA, CDR2 FQGNSA. Trimming stripped 1 base from V and 2 bases from J, with 8 bases between. CDR3 sequence: CASSLVGQQETQYF. CDR3 sequence (DNA): TGTGCCAGCAGCTTAGTAGGACAACAAGAGACCCAGTACTTC. Drawing the rest from reference TRBV7-2 and TRBJ2-5, the complete variable domain is GAGVSQSPSNKVTEKGKDVELRCDPISGHTALYWYRQSLGQGLEFLIYFQGNSAPDKSGLPSDRFSAERTGGSVSTLTIQRTQQEDSAVYLCASSLVGQQETQYFGPGTRLLVL.

The genes are TRBV18 and TRBJ2-2; no clear D gene. Germline V gene data show CDR1 as KGHSH and CDR2 as LQKENI. V was shortened by 6 bases and J by 4 bases, with 15 bases between the two germline ends. There are 15 residues in the CDR3. The CDR3 coding sequence is TGTGCCAGCTCTGCAGAGACATCCCTCACCGGGGAGCTGTTTTTT. Its translation: CASSAETSLTGELFF. The entire variable domain, with the rest obtained from reference TRBV18 and TRBJ2-2, is as follows: NAGVMQNPRHLVRRRGQEARLRCSPMKGHSHVYWYRQLPEEGLKFMVYLQKENIIDESGMPKERFSAEFPKEGPSILRIQQVVRGDSAAYFCASSAETSLTGELFFGEGSRLTVL.

V gene TRBV9 combines with J gene TRBJ2-7; 7 nucleotides line up with TRBD1. Germline V CDR1 and CDR2: SGDLS, YYNGEE. The CDR3 totals 14 residues. V trimming: 2 bases; J trimming: 2 bases; junction bases outside the gene matches: 4. CDR3 residues: CASSVGTEPYEQYF. CDR3 sequence (DNA): TGTGCCAGCAGCGTGGGGACAGAACCCTACGAGCAGTACTTC. Drawing the rest from reference TRBV9 and TRBJ2-7, the complete variable domain is DSGVTQTPKHLITATGQRVTLRCSPRSGDLSVYWYQQSLDQGLQFLIQYYNGEERAKGNILERFSAQQFPDLHSELNLSSLELGDSALYFCASSVGTEPYEQYFGPGTRLTVT.

In its sample, this clone was seen a few times. The chain combines TRBV13 with TRBJ1-2; no definite D call. The CDR3 is 12 residues long. Looked up from germline, CDR1 is PRHDT and CDR2 is FYEKMQ (reference sequence). V shed 3 bases and J shed 6 bases, with 8 bases lying between them. Here the CDR3 DNA reads TGTGCCAGCAGCTTTAAACAGAATGGCTACACCTTC. Translating it yields CASSFKQNGYTF.

This sequence joins TRBV2 and TRBJ2-6; D is unclear. Per the germline V gene, CDR1 is SNHLY and CDR2 is FYNNEI. The CDR3 spans 17 residues. V was shortened by 4 bases and J by 0 bases, with 13 bases between the two germline ends. DNA for the CDR3: TGTGCCAGCAGTGTTGAAACAGTGAGCTCTGGGGCCAACGTCCTGACTTTC. Translated: CASSVETVSSGANVLTF. Variable domain in full (rest from reference TRBV2 and TRBJ2-6): EPEVTQTPSHQVTQMGQEVILRCVPISNHLYFYWYRQILGQKVEFLVSFYNNEISEKSEIFDDQFSVERPDGSNFTLKIRSTKLEDSAMYFCASSVETVSSGANVLTFGAGSRLTVL.

CDR3 sequence (DNA): TGTGCCAGCAGCCCGGGGGACATTCCCCTGTTTTTT. This sequence encodes CASSPGDIPLFF. The chain couples TRBV9 to TRBJ1-4, with D perhaps matching TRBD1 (6 bases). V lost 4 bases and J 14 bases, leaving 15 bases between the germline ends. This CDR3 has 12 amino acids. CDR1 SGDLS and CDR2 YYNGEE come from the germline V gene.

The V call is TRBV19, the J call TRBJ2-6, with D perhaps TRBD1 (6 bases). The CDR3 is 14 residues long. The germline V and J ends were trimmed by 6 bases and 2 bases, with 8 bases remaining between them. Germline V gene sequence: CDR1 LNHDA, CDR2 SQIVND (reference sequence). In nucleotides, the CDR3 is TGTGCCAGTAGCGCAGGGGCTGGGGCCAACGTCCTGACTTTC. This gives the protein CASSAGAGANVLTF.

The genes are TRBV9 and TRBJ2-7, with TRBD1 as a possible D gene (5 bases). V was cut by 3 bases and J by 5 bases, with 9 bases left in between. From germline, CDR1 is SGDLS and CDR2 YYNGEE. This CDR3 is built from 12 residues. This CDR3 reads CASSDRQHEQYF. In DNA, the CDR3 is TGTGCCAGCAGCGACCGACAGCACGAGCAGTACTTC.

This clone was picked up one time. The genes are TRBV14 and TRBJ2-7, with D possibly being TRBD2 (5 bases). Trimming left V 1 base short and J 3 bases short, with 13 bases between. The germline V gene encodes CDR1 SGHDN and CDR2 FVKESK. The CDR3 length is 15 residues. The CDR3 nucleotides are TGTGCCAGCAGCCAAGTAGAGGGAGTTTACTACGAGCAGTACTTC. Its protein is CASSQVEGVYYEQYF.

This chain joins TRBV19 and TRBJ2-4, with D maybe TRBD2 (5 bases). Between the trimmed V and J ends, which lost 9 bases and 2 bases, there was a span of 17 bases. Looked up from germline, CDR1 is LNHDA and CDR2 is SQIVND (reference sequence). This CDR3 contains 15 residues. CDR3 amino acids: CAREADRRSKNIQYF. CDR3 nucleotides: TGTGCCAGAGAAGCGGACCGAAGGTCCAAAAACATTCAGTACTTC.

The genes are TRBV10-3 and TRBJ1-5; the D gene is possibly TRBD1 (6 bases). The germline CDR1 and CDR2 sequences are ENHRY and SYGVKD. V dropped 2 bases and J dropped 0 bases, with 14 bases sitting between them. This CDR3 is 17 amino acids long. In DNA, the CDR3 is TGTGCCATCAGTGAGAGGGGGGGGCTCAATAGCAATCAGCCCCAGCATTTT. Its translation is CAISERGGLNSNQPQHF.

This clone was seen a few times. The sample holds other DNA sequences that translate to the same CDR3. The chain employs TRBV19 and TRBJ2-1; no firm D call. Looked up from germline, CDR1 is LNHDA and CDR2 is SQIVND (reference sequence). The CDR3 spans 12 residues. V lost 3 bases and J 4 bases, leaving 4 bases between the germline ends. CDR3 DNA: TGTGCCAGTAGTATCTCTTACAATGAGCAGTTCTTC. As protein: CASSISYNEQFF.

This rearrangement joins TRBV6-5 to TRBJ2-1; D may be TRBD1 (5 bases). V shed 5 bases and J shed 3 bases, with 8 bases lying between them. Germline lookup yields CDR1 MNHEY and CDR2 SVGAGI. This CDR3 has 13 amino acids. CDR3 DNA sequence: TGTGCCAGCAGTCGCCAGGGCTACAATGAGCAGTTCTTC. It yields the protein CASSRQGYNEQFF.

Regarding this clone: The DNA is omitted, as the CDR3 cannot be located on it reliably, and the CDR3 follows TCRdb's listing. The chain carries TRBV28 and TRBJ2-7; no DNA check was done on the table's D call, TRBD1. From germline, CDR1 is MDHEN and CDR2 SYDVKM. The length of the CDR3 is 12 amino acids, counting both ends. The CDR3: CASSFGAGTLFF.

V and J are TRBV30 and TRBJ2-5; a weak D match, TRBD1 (6 bases). CDR1 GTSNPN and CDR2 SVGIG come from the germline V gene (reference sequence). V gave up 4 bases and J gave up 9 bases, with 12 bases separating them. The CDR3 runs to 11 residues. The CDR3 loop is CAWMSGVSQYF. The CDR3 DNA reads as TGTGCCTGGATGTCAGGGGTTTCCCAGTACTTC.